Described below is a single T cell receptor (beta chain) sequence and its context. Original analysis: Amplification from reference gene primers served as the basis for estimated nucleated cell counts. Only in-frame clones appear in the TCRdb table, and some are missing; sequencing was by immunoSEQ multiplex PCR. Clone size and V and J calls were adopted from that table, with D and trimming inferred from the DNA. The sample records about 150,000 clones, 90% being singletons. The data were taken from a study of blood T cell repertoires in COVID-19. For the study at large: Acute-phase and convalescent COVID-19 samples originated in the United States, Italy and Spain. T cells, B-cell-depleted T cells, or PBMCs supplied cDNA or gDNA.

Trimming cost V 1 base and J 0 bases; bases outside gene matches: 2. Germline V CDR1 and CDR2: SGHTA, FQGNSA. The CDR3 has 16 residues. The chain combines TRBV7-2 with TRBJ2-1, with TRBD2 matching 8 bases. This clonotype originated in a middle-aged man with acute or convalescent COVID-19. Material: peripheral blood. The CDR3 DNA reads TGTGCCAGCAGCTTAGGCCTAGCGGGCTCCTACAATGAGCAGTTCTTC. Translated, it gives CASSLGLAGSYNEQFF.